A selection of T cell receptor beta chains follows, all from one sample in a study of post-analysis software for immune sequencing data. TCRdb redid the calling of the PCR reads with MiXCR, one entry per CDR3 protein. This table has around 200,000 distinct CDR3 sequences, roughly 30% appearing once. The sample taken for sequencing was blood. These receptors were collected from a girl aged 2-17 years with multiple sclerosis. CDR3s include the opening cysteine and the closing phenylalanine or tryptophan. D genes are given only for firm matches. Rows may omit the clone size; those that give it use once, few, many or a size class.

abundance: many
v_gene: TRBV29-1
j_gene: TRBJ2-3
d_gene: TRBD2
CDR3aa: CSVDRRGATDTQYF
CDR3nt: TGCAGCGTTGATAGGCGGGGGGCCACAGATACGCAGTATTTT

abundance: -
v_gene: TRBV29-1
j_gene: TRBJ2-1
d_gene: TRBD2
CDR3aa: CSVRSAGGLDNEQFF
CDR3nt: TGCAGCGTCCGATCGGCGGGAGGTCTCGACAATGAGCAGTTCTTC

abundance: -
v_gene: TRBV10-3
j_gene: TRBJ2-3
d_gene: TRBD2
CDR3aa: CAISERGGTDTQYF
CDR3nt: TGTGCCATCAGTGAGCGGGGGGGCACAGATACGCAGTATTTT

abundance: many
v_gene: TRBV2
j_gene: TRBJ2-7
d_gene: -
CDR3aa: CASSVWPSSYEQYF
CDR3nt: TGTGCCAGCAGTGTATGGCCGAGTTCCTACGAGCAGTACTTC

abundance: -
v_gene: TRBV19
j_gene: TRBJ2-3
d_gene: -
CDR3aa: CASSTIQGTDTQYF
CDR3nt: TGTGCCAGTAGTACGATACAGGGCACAGATACGCAGTATTTT

abundance: -
v_gene: TRBV5-1
j_gene: TRBJ2-1
d_gene: TRBD2
CDR3aa: CASTVGGLPYNEQFF
CDR3nt: TGCGCCAGCACCGTCGGGGGACTACCATACAATGAGCAGTTCTTC

abundance: many
v_gene: TRBV25-1
j_gene: TRBJ2-7
d_gene: TRBD1
CDR3aa: CASSVLGQGSYEQYF
CDR3nt: TGTGCCAGCAGTGTCCTGGGACAGGGGTCCTACGAGCAGTACTTC

abundance: -
v_gene: TRBV7-2
j_gene: TRBJ2-4
d_gene: TRBD2
CDR3aa: CASSFLPAGEQYF
CDR3nt: TGTGCCAGCAGCTTCCTGCCGGCGGGGGAGCAGTACTTC

abundance: many
v_gene: TRBV20-1
j_gene: TRBJ2-7
d_gene: -
CDR3aa: CSANSKSSYEQYF
CDR3nt: TGCAGTGCTAATTCCAAATCCTCCTACGAGCAGTACTTC

abundance: -
v_gene: TRBV20-1
j_gene: TRBJ2-7
d_gene: -
CDR3aa: CSARESRERGYEQYF
CDR3nt: TGCAGTGCTAGAGAATCCAGGGAGAGGGGCTACGAGCAGTACTTC

abundance: -
v_gene: TRBV7-6
j_gene: TRBJ2-1
d_gene: TRBD2
CDR3aa: CASSLGWAGGGNEQFF
CDR3nt: TGTGCCAGCAGCTTAGGGTGGGCGGGGGGTGGCAATGAGCAGTTCTTC

abundance: -
v_gene: TRBV7-8
j_gene: TRBJ2-7
d_gene: -
CDR3aa: CASSHKGHEQYF
CDR3nt: TGTGCCAGCAGCCATAAAGGCCACGAGCAGTACTTC

abundance: many
v_gene: TRBV5-5
j_gene: TRBJ2-7
d_gene: TRBD1
CDR3aa: CASSLTGGAYEQYF
CDR3nt: TGTGCCAGCAGCTTGACAGGGGGAGCCTACGAGCAGTACTTC

abundance: few
v_gene: TRBV20-1
j_gene: TRBJ1-4
d_gene: -
CDR3aa: CSAAVGVGASNEKLFF
CDR3nt: TGCAGTGCTGCAGTTGGGGTCGGGGCTTCGAATGAAAAACTGTTTTTT

abundance: -
v_gene: TRBV30
j_gene: TRBJ2-1
d_gene: TRBD2
CDR3aa: CAWSALRTSGNYNEQFF
CDR3nt: TGTGCCTGGAGTGCCCTAAGGACTAGCGGTAACTACAATGAGCAGTTCTTC

abundance: -
v_gene: TRBV14
j_gene: TRBJ2-7
d_gene: -
CDR3aa: CASSQRRAGASSYEQYF
CDR3nt: TGTGCCAGCAGCCAAAGAAGGGCAGGAGCGAGCTCCTACGAGCAGTACTTC

abundance: many
v_gene: TRBV5-1
j_gene: TRBJ1-1
d_gene: TRBD1
CDR3aa: CASSLYSYGTGNTEAFF
CDR3nt: TGCGCCAGCAGCTTGTACTCTTACGGGACAGGGAACACTGAAGCTTTCTTT

abundance: -
v_gene: TRBV6-5
j_gene: TRBJ1-1
d_gene: -
CDR3aa: CASTPGRGRAEAFF
CDR3nt: TGTGCCAGCACTCCCGGTCGGGGGCGGGCTGAAGCTTTCTTT

abundance: -
v_gene: TRBV7-6
j_gene: TRBJ2-7
d_gene: -
CDR3aa: CASSLGFRGGGEQYF
CDR3nt: TGTGCCAGCAGCTTGGGTTTTAGGGGGGGCGGTGAGCAGTACTTC

abundance: few
v_gene: TRBV30
j_gene: TRBJ2-1
d_gene: TRBD2
CDR3aa: CAWSGGGALNEQFF
CDR3nt: TGTGCCTGGAGTGGCGGGGGGGCTCTCAATGAGCAGTTCTTC

abundance: many
v_gene: TRBV29-1
j_gene: TRBJ1-2
d_gene: TRBD1
CDR3aa: CSGYRDRGLWGYTF
CDR3nt: TGCAGCGGCTACCGGGACAGGGGGCTCTGGGGCTACACCTTC

abundance: many
v_gene: TRBV5-1
j_gene: TRBJ1-1
d_gene: TRBD1
CDR3aa: CASSLDRGTEAFF
CDR3nt: TGTGCCAGCAGTCTGGACAGGGGCACTGAAGCTTTCTTT

abundance: -
v_gene: TRBV4-1
j_gene: TRBJ1-1
d_gene: -
CDR3aa: CASSHYTEAFF
CDR3nt: TGCGCCAGCAGCCACTACACTGAAGCTTTCTTT

abundance: -
v_gene: TRBV7-2
j_gene: TRBJ1-2
d_gene: -
CDR3aa: CASSLDRQRGYTF
CDR3nt: TGTGCCAGCAGCTTAGATAGGCAGAGAGGCTACACCTTC

abundance: few
v_gene: TRBV12-3/TRBV12-4
j_gene: TRBJ2-3
d_gene: -
CDR3aa: CASSSLQGSTDTQYF
CDR3nt: TGTGCCAGCAGTTCCCTACAGGGAAGCACAGATACGCAGTATTTT

abundance: many
v_gene: TRBV27
j_gene: TRBJ2-6
d_gene: TRBD1
CDR3aa: CASSPRDRGHHVLTF
CDR3nt: TGTGCCAGCAGTCCCCGGGACAGGGGGCACCACGTCCTGACTTTC

abundance: many
v_gene: TRBV20-1
j_gene: TRBJ1-2
d_gene: TRBD1
CDR3aa: CSANGGQGGTYGYTF
CDR3nt: TGCAGTGCTAACGGGGGACAGGGCGGAACCTATGGCTACACCTTC

abundance: many
v_gene: TRBV6-2/TRBV6-3
j_gene: TRBJ2-4
d_gene: -
CDR3aa: CASSSRQTPKNIQYF
CDR3nt: TGTGCCAGCAGTTCCCGACAGACACCCAAAAACATTCAGTACTTC

abundance: -
v_gene: TRBV20-1
j_gene: TRBJ2-7
d_gene: -
CDR3aa: CSASTTSYEQYF
CDR3nt: TGCAGTGCTAGCACTACCTCCTACGAGCAGTACTTC

abundance: few
v_gene: TRBV28
j_gene: TRBJ1-1
d_gene: TRBD1
CDR3aa: CASSFGDRGFTEAFF
CDR3nt: TGTGCCAGCAGTTTCGGGGACAGGGGGTTCACTGAAGCTTTCTTT

abundance: few
v_gene: TRBV19
j_gene: TRBJ2-5
d_gene: TRBD2
CDR3aa: CASSIRLAGVQETQYF
CDR3nt: TGTGCCAGTAGTATCCGACTAGCGGGAGTCCAAGAGACCCAGTACTTC

abundance: many
v_gene: TRBV29-1
j_gene: TRBJ2-5
d_gene: -
CDR3aa: CSAQLGREGGGETQYF
CDR3nt: TGCAGCGCTCAACTTGGGCGGGAAGGAGGCGGAGAGACCCAGTACTTC

abundance: -
v_gene: TRBV20-1
j_gene: TRBJ1-2
d_gene: -
CDR3aa: CSARDSGEAYGYTF
CDR3nt: TGCAGTGCTAGAGATTCAGGGGAGGCCTATGGCTACACCTTC

abundance: -
v_gene: TRBV25-1
j_gene: TRBJ2-1
d_gene: -
CDR3aa: CASSPGTNEQFF
CDR3nt: TGTGCCAGCAGCCCAGGAACTAATGAGCAGTTCTTC

abundance: -
v_gene: TRBV7-8
j_gene: TRBJ1-5
d_gene: -
CDR3aa: CASSSDGGDNQPQHF
CDR3nt: TGTGCCAGCAGCTCGGACGGCGGGGACAATCAGCCCCAGCATTTT

abundance: few
v_gene: TRBV20-1
j_gene: TRBJ2-3
d_gene: -
CDR3aa: CSARGRGSGVSTDTQYF
CDR3nt: TGCAGTGCTAGAGGCCGGGGTAGCGGCGTAAGTACAGATACGCAGTATTTT

abundance: many
v_gene: TRBV11-1
j_gene: TRBJ2-1
d_gene: -
CDR3aa: CASRLADRISNEQFF
CDR3nt: TGTGCCAGCAGGTTAGCGGACCGTATTAGCAATGAGCAGTTCTTC

abundance: -
v_gene: TRBV9
j_gene: TRBJ2-4
d_gene: -
CDR3aa: CASSPSPGAYIQYF
CDR3nt: TGTGCCAGCAGCCCCTCTCCAGGGGCCTACATTCAGTACTTC

abundance: -
v_gene: TRBV5-1
j_gene: TRBJ2-2
d_gene: TRBD2
CDR3aa: CASSLRLAGAGELFF
CDR3nt: TGCGCCAGCAGCTTGCGACTAGCGGGAGCCGGGGAGCTGTTTTTT

abundance: -
v_gene: TRBV18
j_gene: TRBJ2-3
d_gene: TRBD2
CDR3aa: CASSPGLGSTDTQYF
CDR3nt: TGTGCCAGCTCACCCGGACTAGGGAGCACAGATACGCAGTATTTT

abundance: few
v_gene: TRBV5-1
j_gene: TRBJ1-6
d_gene: TRBD1
CDR3aa: CASRQGQGGIPLHF
CDR3nt: TGCGCCAGCAGACAGGGACAGGGGGGAATCCCCCTCCACTTT

abundance: many
v_gene: TRBV5-1
j_gene: TRBJ2-7
d_gene: TRBD1
CDR3aa: CASSLRQGISYEQYF
CDR3nt: TGCGCCAGCAGCCTAAGACAGGGAATTTCCTACGAGCAGTACTTC

abundance: few
v_gene: TRBV6-5
j_gene: TRBJ2-4
d_gene: -
CDR3aa: CASRPDRAKNIQYF
CDR3nt: TGTGCCAGCAGACCCGACAGGGCCAAAAACATTCAGTACTTC

abundance: many
v_gene: TRBV5-1
j_gene: TRBJ2-5
d_gene: -
CDR3aa: CASLISPGAETQYF
CDR3nt: TGCGCCAGCCTCATTAGTCCGGGGGCCGAGACCCAGTACTTC